Following are 15 T cell receptor beta chains from one sample sequenced in a study of cytomegalovirus exposure and HLA in healthy donors. PCR primers comprised 60 Vbeta and 13 Jbeta primers. The method was immunoSEQ multiplex PCR; TCRdb's version includes in-frame clones alone and lacks a portion of them. The table includes around 100,000 clones, about 64% detected once. Sequencing was performed on PBMCs. The receptors shown here come from a man younger than 35 in good health and CMV-seropositive.

V usage is TRBV6-6 and J usage is TRBJ2-2, with TRBD1 identical over 8 bases. V was clipped by 5 bases and J by 6 bases; unmatched bases: 2. Germline values: CDR1 MNHNY, CDR2 SVGAGI (reference sequence). The CDR3 consists of 13 residues. The CDR3 coding sequence is TGTGCCAGCAGTCGGACAGGGCCCGGGGAGCTGTTTTTT. It is translated as CASSRTGPGELFF.

The chain carries TRBV10-1 and TRBJ2-1; no firm D call. Germline V gene lookup returns CDR1 WNHNN and CDR2 SYGVQD (reference sequence). V was shortened by 3 bases and J by 6 bases, with 9 bases between the two germline ends. The CDR3 has 13 amino acids. The CDR3 loop reads CASSETQSNEQFF. The CDR3 DNA sequence: TGCGCCAGCAGTGAAACACAGAGCAATGAGCAGTTCTTC.

This CDR3 is CASSTRGGTQYF. In DNA form, the CDR3 reads TGTGCCAGCAGTACCCGGGGGGGGACCCAGTACTTC. The chain combines TRBV11-2 with TRBJ2-5; TRBD2 matches 8 bases. CDR1 and CDR2 from the germline V gene are SGHAT and FQNNGV. J was trimmed by 7 bases and V by 6 bases; bases with no gene match: 4. This CDR3 is built from 12 residues.

The chain links TRBV4-1 to TRBJ1-3; D not certain. V was pared by 1 base and J by 8 bases, with 30 bases between. The CDR3 extends over 20 amino acids. Germline CDR1 and CDR2: MGHRA and YSYEKL. The CDR3 DNA reads as TGCGCCAGCAGCCAAGTCGGCACTCGGAGGGCCCAATCAATTCGGGACACCATATATTTT. Its translation is CASSQVGTRRAQSIRDTIYF.

V is TRBV6-6 and J is TRBJ1-5; D call uncertain. V dropped 5 bases and J dropped 5 bases, with 19 bases sitting between them. Germline CDR1 MNHNY, CDR2 SVGAGI (reference sequence). This CDR3 has 16 residues. The CDR3 DNA reads as TGTGCCAGCAGTCCCGCGGGCAGGAGGTCCCATCAGCCCCAGCATTTT. Residues: CASSPAGRRSHQPQHF.

The gene calls are TRBV6-6 and TRBJ2-7, with D possibly matching TRBD1 (5 bases). CDR1 and CDR2 from the germline V gene are MNHNY and SVGAGI (reference sequence). V shed 2 bases and J shed 4 bases, with 9 bases lying between them. The length of the CDR3 is 13 residues. Here the CDR3 DNA reads TGTGCCAGCAGTTACACAGGCGGTTACGAGCAGTACTTC. Translation: CASSYTGGYEQYF.

The V and J genes are TRBV15 and TRBJ1-2; 8 bases agree with TRBD1. The V and J ends lost 9 bases and 5 bases, in that order; junction bases with no gene match: 5. This CDR3 is 12 amino acids long. Germline lookup yields CDR1 LNHNV and CDR2 YYDKDF (reference sequence). The CDR3 nucleotides are TGTGCCACTGCCCACAGGGGGTATGGCTACACCTTC. The encoded protein is CATAHRGYGYTF.

This clone appeared a few times. The chain is built from TRBV5-8 and TRBJ1-5, with no clear D. This CDR3 region has 14 residues. The V end lost 0 bases, the J end lost 3 bases, and 7 bases lay between the germline ends. Germline V CDR1 and CDR2: SGHTS, YDEGEE. CDR3 region: CASSLVTDNQPQHF. CDR3 coding DNA: TGTGCCAGCAGCTTGGTAACAGACAATCAGCCCCAGCATTTT.

This rearrangement joins TRBV7-9 to TRBJ1-4; the match to TRBD1 covers 8 bases. Germline V gene lookup returns CDR1 SEHNR and CDR2 FQNEAQ (reference sequence). Trimming removed 2 bases from V and 8 bases from J; junction bases left unmatched: 7. The CDR3 has 15 residues. DNA of the CDR3: TGTGCCAGCAGCTTATTGACAGGGGAAATGGAAAAACTGTTTTTT. It translates to CASSLLTGEMEKLFF.

This chain connects TRBV9 to TRBJ2-7, with 13 positions matching TRBD2. V dropped 4 bases and J dropped 4; count of bases not matched to a gene: 5. The CDR3 has 15 residues. CDR1 is SGDLS, CDR2 YYNGEE, per germline. The CDR3 sequence is CASSRTSGGGYEQYF. Here the CDR3 DNA reads TGTGCCAGCAGCCGGACTAGCGGGGGAGGATACGAGCAGTACTTC.

The chain joins TRBV27 to TRBJ1-1; D is ambiguous. Germline CDR1 is MNHEY and CDR2 is SMNVEV (reference sequence). V lost 4 bases, J lost 1 base, and 10 bases lay in between. The CDR3 extends over 14 amino acids. The CDR3 spells CASSSPGKNTEAFF. The CDR3 DNA follows: TGTGCCAGCAGTTCTCCGGGAAAGAACACTGAAGCTTTCTTT.

The chain joins TRBV10-2 to TRBJ2-3; 7 positions match TRBD1. Germline V gene sequence: CDR1 WSHSY, CDR2 SAAADI. The trim removed 6 bases at V and 2 bases at J, leaving 8 bases unmatched. This CDR3 is built from 15 residues. The DNA for the CDR3 is TGCGCCAGCAGGGGGACAGCCTTAACCACAGATACGCAGTATTTT. Protein product: CASRGTALTTDTQYF.

This clone showed up just a few times. The genes are TRBV27 and TRBJ1-1; D gene uncertain. Trimming shortened V by 4 bases and J by 0 bases, and 3 bases separated the two germline ends. CDR3 size: 12 residues. Looked up from germline, CDR1 is MNHEY and CDR2 is SMNVEV (reference sequence). CDR3: CASSSMNTEAFF. As DNA, the CDR3 is TGTGCCAGCAGTTCCATGAACACTGAAGCTTTCTTT.

This clone was recorded a few times. The chain joins TRBV7-7 to TRBJ1-4; tentative D call: TRBD1 (6 bases). V was trimmed by 5 bases and J by 1 base, leaving 8 bases between them. The germline V gene encodes CDR1 SSHAT and CDR2 FNYEAQ (reference sequence). The CDR3 has 14 amino acids. The CDR3 region is CASSPTGTNEKLFF. CDR3 nucleotides: TGTGCCAGCAGCCCGACAGGAACTAATGAAAAACTGTTTTTT.

The chain combines TRBV30 with TRBJ2-3, with TRBD2 matching 7 bases. CDR1 and CDR2 from the germline V gene are GTSNPN and SVGIG (reference sequence). The trim removed 5 bases at V and 2 bases at J, leaving 7 bases unmatched. The CDR3 contains 14 residues. The DNA for the CDR3 is TGTGCCTGGGGCCACCGGGGGGTCACAGATACGCAGTATTTT. It specifies CAWGHRGVTDTQYF. Combining the CDR3 with reference TRBV30 and TRBJ2-3 gives the whole variable domain SQTIHQWPATLVQPVGSPLSLECTVEGTSNPNLYWYRQAAGRGLQLLFYSVGIGQISSEVPQNLSASRPQDRQFILSSKKLLLSDSGFYLCAWGHRGVTDTQYFGPGTRLTVL.